This TCR beta chain was recovered during a study of metastatic and nonmetastatic thyroid tumors. Original processing notes: A classifier for distant metastasis in papillary thyroid cancer was constructed using CDR3 differences observed across clinicopathological groups. TCRdb re-called the PCR reads via MiXCR. The V and J calls reflect TCRdb's pipeline rather than the authors' work. The table shows about 15,000 clones, with about a third occurring only once. No patient had received any treatment before thyroid surgery. Note on this clone: Its antigen is as yet unknown.

Study results and limitations: Reported TCR beta diversity, measured in blood and tumor, was significantly higher for malignant thyroid tumors than for benign nodules.

The clonotype originates from a male donor with papillary thyroid cancer or a benign thyroid nodule (not recorded which). Some clones in this sample may be carry-over from other donors' samples. The specimen was tumor tissue.

This CDR3 is CSAKLAGDTGELFF. The CDR3, as DNA: TGCAGTGCTAAACTAGCGGGAGACACCGGGGAGCTGTTTTTT. The rearrangement uses TRBV20-1 and TRBJ2-2; the match to TRBD2 covers 11 bases. In germline, CDR1 is DFQATT, CDR2 SNEGSKA (reference sequence). J lost 3 bases, V lost 4 bases, and 1 base had no gene match. The CDR3 is 14 residues long.